The 17 T cell receptor beta chains in this list originate from one sample, sequenced in a study of ipilimumab plus nivolumab after autologous stem cell transplantation (dated by TCRdb to the early 2020s). The library was made by the immunoSEQ multiplex PCR assay. The immuneACCESS repertoire file appears here via TCRdb, limited to in-frame rearrangements. These files lack a portion of the clones; in checked studies, under half of the deficit traces to unresolved V genes, and the cause of the others is not known. Within this sample are about 43,000 clones, with roughly 84% of them counted one time only. The ten largest clonotypes hold approximately 0.82% of the sample. The source was PBMCs, collected in a trial of ipilimumab plus nivolumab as post-transplant consolidation. These TCRs come from a male donor with multiple myeloma.

This rearrangement joins TRBV28 to TRBJ1-4; D is possibly TRBD1 (6 bases). The V gene lost 2 bases and the J gene lost 8 bases, with 18 bases spanning the gap. Looked up from germline, CDR1 is MDHEN and CDR2 is SYDVKM. The CDR3 runs 16 residues. CDR3 sequence: CASSLRARGFPEKLFF. The CDR3 DNA sequence: TGTGCCAGCAGTTTAAGAGCTAGGGGGTTCCCGGAAAAACTGTTTTTT.

The CDR3 protein is CASSDTFGGETQYF. CDR3 in DNA: TGTGCCAGCAGCGATACCTTTGGGGGCGAGACCCAGTACTTC. V gene TRBV6-5 combines with J gene TRBJ2-5, with a possible D match to TRBD1 (6 bases). This CDR3 has 14 amino acids. V lost 6 bases, J lost 5 bases, and 16 bases lay in between. Germline assignment: CDR1 MNHEY and CDR2 SVGAGI.

The V call is TRBV9, the J call TRBJ1-6; D is uncertain. The V gene lost 6 bases and the J gene lost 0 bases, with 1 base spanning the gap. Looked up from germline, CDR1 is SGDLS and CDR2 is YYNGEE. CDR3 size: 12 residues. The DNA for the CDR3 is TGTGCCAGCAACTCCTATAATTCACCCCTCCACTTT. Translating it yields CASNSYNSPLHF.

The CDR3 loop reads CASSPRGQGGNQPQHF. Written as DNA, the CDR3 is TGTGCCAGTAGTCCTCGTGGCCAGGGGGGCAATCAGCCCCAGCATTTT. This rearrangement joins TRBV19 to TRBJ1-5, with 7 bases that match TRBD1. The germline V gene has CDR1 LNHDA and CDR2 SQIVND (reference sequence). The CDR3 extends over 16 amino acids. V dropped 5 bases and J dropped 2; count of bases not matched to a gene: 9.

In this sample, this clone is medium-sized (0.01 to 0.1%). The chain uses TRBV30 and TRBJ1-2, with D tentatively TRBD1 (5 bases). V lost 0 bases to trimming and J lost 8 bases, with 13 bases between them. Germline lookup yields CDR1 GTSNPN and CDR2 SVGIG (reference sequence). The CDR3 is made up of 13 amino acids. The chain's CDR3 is CAWSVAVWDGYTF. The CDR3, as DNA: TGTGCCTGGAGTGTAGCAGTCTGGGACGGCTACACCTTC. Using reference TRBV30 and TRBJ1-2 for the parts outside the CDR3, the full variable domain is SQTIHQWPATLVQPVGSPLSLECTVEGTSNPNLYWYRQAAGRGLQLLFYSVGIGQISSEVPQNLSASRPQDRQFILSSKKLLLSDSGFYLCAWSVAVWDGYTFGSGTRLTVV.

The gene calls are TRBV27 and TRBJ2-3; no reliable D call. Germline V gene sequence: CDR1 MNHEY, CDR2 SMNVEV (reference sequence). Trimming removed 4 bases from V and 2 bases from J, with 4 bases in between. The CDR3 runs 12 residues. The DNA of the CDR3 is TGTGCCAGCAGTTCCTACACAGATACGCAGTATTTT. Its protein is CASSSYTDTQYF.

The chain joins TRBV4-1 to TRBJ2-5; 8 nucleotides agree with TRBD2. With 3 bases clipped from V and 5 bases from J, the junction kept 5 bases outside the gene matches. Germline values: CDR1 MGHRA, CDR2 YSYEKL. CDR3 length: 14 residues. The chain's CDR3 is CASSHGGAGETQYF. The DNA of the CDR3 is TGCGCCAGCAGCCACGGGGGGGCCGGGGAGACCCAGTACTTC.

The chain couples TRBV19 to TRBJ2-7; D perhaps matches TRBD2 (6 bases). The CDR3 length is 12 residues. V was clipped by 6 bases and J by 8 bases, with 14 bases between them. The germline V gene encodes CDR1 LNHDA and CDR2 SQIVND (reference sequence). The CDR3 spells CASSLGDSKQYF. CDR3 in DNA: TGTGCCAGTAGCCTCGGGGACTCAAAGCAGTACTTC.

This clone was counted a single time. The V call is TRBV29-1, the J call TRBJ2-1; D ambiguous. This CDR3 has 14 amino acids. The germline V gene has CDR1 SQVTM and CDR2 ANQGSEA. Trimming removed 2 bases from V and 0 bases from J, with 8 bases in between. As DNA, the CDR3 is TGCAGCGTTGAATTCCTAGTCTCCTACAATGAGCAGTTCTTC. Its translation: CSVEFLVSYNEQFF.

Only a few counts were recorded for this clone. The V and J genes are TRBV18 and TRBJ2-2, with a possible D match to TRBD1 (5 bases). The V and J ends lost 6 bases and 0 bases respectively, with 20 bases between them. CDR3 length: 18 residues. Germline-derived CDR1 and CDR2 are KGHSH and LQKENI. The CDR3 loop reads CASSPAYRRPPNTGELFF. The CDR3 region has the DNA TGTGCCAGCTCCCCTGCTTACAGGCGACCGCCGAACACCGGGGAGCTGTTTTTT.

The chain employs TRBV7-2 and TRBJ2-1; perhaps D is TRBD1 or TRBD2 (5 bases each). CDR3 size: 16 residues. V was clipped by 5 bases and J by 0 bases, with 14 bases between them. Germline V CDR1 and CDR2: SGHTA, FQGNSA. CDR3 region: CASSPLWGTSYNEQFF. CDR3 DNA sequence: TGTGCCAGCAGCCCCCTTTGGGGGACCTCCTACAATGAGCAGTTCTTC.

The CDR3 reads CASSLGAQGYEKLFF. The CDR3 DNA follows: TGTGCCAGCAGTTTAGGGGCACAGGGTTACGAAAAACTGTTTTTT. The chain recombines TRBV28 with TRBJ1-4; maybe TRBD1 (6 bases). CDR1 and CDR2 (germline): MDHEN, SYDVKM. V lost 2 bases and J lost 8, with 15 bases in between. The CDR3 spans 15 residues.

The genes are TRBV5-1 and TRBJ2-3; 8 nucleotides align to TRBD1. The trim removed 4 bases at V and 0 bases at J, leaving 7 bases unmatched. This CDR3 spans 16 amino acids. Germline loops: CDR1 SGHRS, CDR2 YFSETQ. In DNA form, the CDR3 reads TGCGCCAGCAGCCCCGGACAGGGAACCAGCACAGATACGCAGTATTTT. Protein sequence: CASSPGQGTSTDTQYF.

CDR3 loop: CASSPDRGILNTEAFF. The CDR3 DNA sequence: TGTGCCAGCAGCCCGGACAGGGGGATCCTTAACACTGAAGCTTTCTTT. The chain combines TRBV5-6 with TRBJ1-1, with 10 bases identical to TRBD1. This CDR3 has 16 residues. V shed 4 bases, J shed 2 bases, and the junction held 8 bases outside the gene matches. Germline loops: CDR1 SGHDT, CDR2 YYEEEE.

The chain combines TRBV2 with TRBJ2-2, with a possible D match to TRBD1 (5 bases). CDR1 is SNHLY, CDR2 FYNNEI, per germline. The CDR3 consists of 14 residues. The V and J ends lost 6 bases and 2 bases respectively, with 10 bases between them. This chain's CDR3 is CASRADSNTGELFF. CDR3 DNA: TGTGCCAGCAGGGCCGACAGCAACACCGGGGAGCTGTTTTTT.

This chain connects TRBV12-5 to TRBJ1-1; 10 bases fit TRBD1. The germline V gene has CDR1 LGHNT and CDR2 FRNRAP. V lost 0 bases and J lost 4; bases outside the gene matches: 8. The CDR3 has 17 amino acids. The CDR3 spells CASGLVGTGVPLTEAFF. Here the CDR3 DNA reads TGTGCTAGTGGTTTGGTAGGGACAGGGGTCCCTCTCACTGAAGCTTTCTTT.

In its sample, this clone ranks as medium-sized (0.01 to 0.1%). The chain couples TRBV27 to TRBJ1-1; no definite D call. This CDR3 has 15 residues. Trimming stripped 1 base from V and 5 bases from J, with 14 bases between. Per germline, CDR1 MNHEY and CDR2 SMNVEV (reference sequence). The CDR3 loop reads CASSLLAGQRTEAFF. The CDR3 bases are TGTGCCAGCAGTTTATTGGCAGGTCAAAGGACTGAAGCTTTCTTT.